These 16 T cell receptor beta chains share one sample of origin, sequenced in a study of STAT5B mutations in CD4+ large granular lymphocyte leukemia. Assay used: immunoSEQ multiplex PCR; TCRdb lists only in-frame clones, some missing. This table holds more than 30,000 clones, around 70% found once. The sequenced material came from CD4+ T cells from blood buffy coats. These TCRs come from a human donor in good health.

J is TRBJ2-1 and V is TRBV10-1, with D unresolved. CDR1 and CDR2 (germline): WNHNN, SYGVQD (reference sequence). Deletions cut 3 bases from V and 8 bases from J, with 17 bases between. The CDR3 is 15 amino acids. The CDR3 sequence is CASSDGLDSGDEQFF. CDR3 coding DNA: TGCGCCAGCAGTGACGGGCTAGATTCGGGCGATGAGCAGTTCTTC.

The chain recombines TRBV7-8 with TRBJ1-1, with 7 bases that match TRBD1. After removal of 7 bases from V and 4 bases from J, the junction contained 6 bases not matched to a gene. Germline V gives CDR1 SGHVS, CDR2 FQNEAQ. The CDR3 has 13 amino acids. In nucleotides, the CDR3 is TGTGCCAGCACCCAGGGGGAGGTCACTGAAGCTTTCTTT. Its translation: CASTQGEVTEAFF.

The chain couples TRBV18 to TRBJ2-7; D perhaps matches TRBD2 (5 bases). The germline V gene has CDR1 KGHSH and CDR2 LQKENI. The V gene lost 5 bases and the J gene lost 1 base, with 12 bases spanning the gap. The CDR3 totals 14 residues. The CDR3 DNA is TGTGCCAGCTCAAGCGGACTTCCGTCCTACGAGCAGTACTTC. The encoded protein is CASSSGLPSYEQYF.

Regarding this clone: The limits of the CDR3 on the DNA are not certain, so only TCRdb's listed CDR3 is given. V and J are TRBV28 and TRBJ2-6; no check of the table's D call, TRBD1, against the DNA was made. Germline V gives CDR1 MDHEN, CDR2 SYDVKM. The CDR3 extends over 18 residues, inclusive of both ends. The CDR3 loop reads CASSSSGQGISGANVLTF.

This chain connects TRBV23-1 to TRBJ1-1; TRBD1 matches 9 bases. TRBV23-1 is an ORF, with its function uncertain. Trimming at V came to 5 bases and at J to 0 bases, leaving 16 bases not matched to a gene. This CDR3 spans 19 amino acids. The CDR3 sequence is CASSTLTGTGSRMNTEAFF. Here the CDR3 DNA reads TGCGCCAGCAGTACATTAACCGGGACAGGGTCGAGGATGAACACTGAAGCTTTCTTT.

This chain connects TRBV5-4 to TRBJ1-6, with 9 bases fitting TRBD1. J gave up 10 bases and V 3 bases, and 11 bases lay outside the gene matches. The CDR3 spans 16 residues. Per germline, CDR1 SGHNT and CDR2 YYREEE (reference sequence). CDR3 nucleotides: TGTGCCAGCAGCTCAGATCAGGACAGGGGTCGATCACCCCTCCACTTT. Amino acids: CASSSDQDRGRSPLHF. Variable domain in full (rest from reference TRBV5-4 and TRBJ1-6): ETGVTQSPTHLIKTRGQQVTLRCSSQSGHNTVSWYQQALGQGPQFIFQYYREEENGRGNFPPRFSGLQFPNYSSELNVNALELDDSALYLCASSSDQDRGRSPLHFGNGTRLTVT.

The sample holds one count of this clone. The V call is TRBV9, the J call TRBJ2-6; D gene uncertain. Per germline, CDR1 SGDLS and CDR2 YYNGEE. The CDR3 consists of 15 residues. V was cut by 5 bases and J by 0 bases, with 9 bases left in between. The CDR3 reads CASSLQPSGANVLTF. The DNA of the CDR3 is TGTGCCAGCAGTCTCCAACCCTCTGGGGCCAACGTCCTGACTTTC.

This clone was detected a few times. The chain carries TRBV5-1 and TRBJ2-7; 9 nucleotides align to TRBD2. The CDR3 has 17 residues. The V segment lost 0 bases and the J segment 5 bases; nucleotides outside the gene matches: 12. Germline V lookup: CDR1 SGHRS, CDR2 YFSETQ. The CDR3 here is CASSLADRSGGPHEQYF. The CDR3 region has the DNA TGCGCCAGCAGCTTGGCCGATCGGAGCGGGGGGCCCCACGAGCAGTACTTC. Combining the CDR3 with reference TRBV5-1 and TRBJ2-7 gives the whole variable domain KAGVTQTPRYLIKTRGQQVTLSCSPISGHRSVSWYQQTPGQGLQFLFEYFSETQRNKGNFPGRFSGRQFSNSRSEMNVSTLELGDSALYLCASSLADRSGGPHEQYFGPGTRLTVT.

This sequence joins TRBV19 and TRBJ1-4; TRBD1 matches 7 bases. The germline gives CDR1 LNHDA, CDR2 SQIVND (reference sequence). The CDR3 is 16 residues long. V lost 4 bases, J lost 2 bases, and 7 bases stayed unmatched. In DNA form, the CDR3 reads TGTGCCAGTAGTAAGAACGGACAGGCCACTAATGAAAAACTGTTTTTT. Residues: CASSKNGQATNEKLFF.

The gene calls are TRBV10-3 and TRBJ2-1; 8 positions agree with TRBD1. In germline, CDR1 is ENHRY, CDR2 SYGVKD. The CDR3 is 14 amino acids. The ends lost 10 bases at V and 0 bases at J; junction bases unmatched: 5. CDR3 sequence (DNA): TGTGCCACGGAGGGACAGGACTCCTACAATGAGCAGTTCTTC. It translates to CATEGQDSYNEQFF.

This sequence joins TRBV7-8 and TRBJ2-3; 12 nucleotides agree with TRBD2. The trim removed 3 bases at V and 3 bases at J, leaving 4 bases unmatched. The CDR3 is 16 residues long. Germline lookup yields CDR1 SGHVS and CDR2 FQNEAQ. CDR3 coding DNA: TGTGCCAGCAGCTTGCCTAGCGGGGGGGCTACAGATACGCAGTATTTT. Translation gives CASSLPSGGATDTQYF.

This chain links TRBV30 with TRBJ2-1; 8 nucleotides match TRBD2. The CDR3 sequence is 11 residues long. Germline assignment: CDR1 GTSNPN and CDR2 SVGIG (reference sequence). Trimming at V came to 8 bases and at J to 7 bases, leaving 4 bases not matched to a gene. CDR3: CARGGVNEQFF. The CDR3 DNA is TGTGCCCGGGGGGGAGTGAATGAGCAGTTCTTC.

The chain employs TRBV7-2 and TRBJ1-2; the D is unclear. CDR3 length equals 14 residues. Trimming stripped 5 bases from V and 4 bases from J, with 14 bases between. Looked up from germline, CDR1 is SGHTA and CDR2 is FQGNSA. CDR3 DNA sequence: TGTGCCAGCAGCCCCGGTCCCGCGGGCTATGGCTACACCTTC. The encoded protein is CASSPGPAGYGYTF.

V and J are TRBV5-1 and TRBJ2-5, with D tentatively TRBD2 (6 bases). Germline lookup yields CDR1 SGHRS and CDR2 YFSETQ. The CDR3 length is 15 residues. V lost 0 bases and J lost 9, with 18 bases in between. CDR3 amino acids: CASSLVGTSVGAQYF. The CDR3 bases are TGCGCCAGCAGCTTGGTTGGGACTTCCGTCGGGGCCCAGTACTTC.

V usage is TRBV27 and J usage is TRBJ1-1; TRBD1 is a possible D gene (5 bases). Deletions cut 7 bases from V and 0 bases from J, with 15 bases between. Germline CDR1 MNHEY, CDR2 SMNVEV (reference sequence). This CDR3 is built from 15 residues. The CDR3, as DNA: TGTGCCAGCAACGAGGGGCCCGCCATGAACACTGAAGCTTTCTTT. As protein: CASNEGPAMNTEAFF.

This chain links TRBV15 with TRBJ1-4, with D perhaps TRBD1 (5 bases). In germline, CDR1 is LNHNV, CDR2 YYDKDF (reference sequence). The ends were cut back, 1 base at V and 5 bases at J, with 14 bases in the middle. The CDR3 loop spans 16 amino acids. The CDR3 DNA is TGTGCCACCAGCAGAGTAGGGGCGGACAAGAATGAAAAACTGTTTTTT. Translating it yields CATSRVGADKNEKLFF.